This TCR beta chain was recovered during a study of Graves' ophthalmopathy and Graves' hyperthyroidism. From germline, CDR1 is LNHDA and CDR2 SQIVND (reference sequence). Between the trimmed V and J ends, which lost 6 bases and 7 bases, there was a span of 19 bases. This CDR3 comprises 15 residues. Researchers classed hyperthyroidism as stable given no ophthalmopathy within 18 months of follow-up. Amplification of the TCR beta CDR3 regions used RNA transcripts (as template). Amplification began with first-round RT-PCR using HTBI primers, then second-round multiplex PCR was performed. TCRdb called the multiplex PCR reads again in MiXCR, with one record for every CDR3 protein. In the table there are around 400,000 distinct CDR3 sequences, 21% of which are singletons. Study findings and constraints: Most expanded clonotypes in thyroid above 0.001 frequency also showed up in blood. Sensitivity reached 60% to 71% and specificity about 72% when the model predicted ophthalmopathy progression.

This clonotype was found many times. The antigen is undetermined. Sequences were obtained from peripheral blood. This rearrangement joins TRBV19 to TRBJ2-4, with D tentatively TRBD1 (6 bases). The source of this sequence is a woman between 18 and 29 years old with stable Graves' hyperthyroidism. The CDR3 spells CASRKDSPDGNIQYF. Here the CDR3 DNA reads TGTGCCAGTAGAAAGGACAGCCCGGATGGGAACATTCAGTACTTC.